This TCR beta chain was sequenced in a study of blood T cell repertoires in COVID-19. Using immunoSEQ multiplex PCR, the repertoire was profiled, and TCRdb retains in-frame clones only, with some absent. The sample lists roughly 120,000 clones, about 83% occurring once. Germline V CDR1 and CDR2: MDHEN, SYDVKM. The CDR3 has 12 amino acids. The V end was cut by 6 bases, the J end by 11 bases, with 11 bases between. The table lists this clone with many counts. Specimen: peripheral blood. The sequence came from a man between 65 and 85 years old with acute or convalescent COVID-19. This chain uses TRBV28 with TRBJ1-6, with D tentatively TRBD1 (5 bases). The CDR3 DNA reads TGTGCCAGCAGCAACAGGCTCCCACCCCTCCACTTT. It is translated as CASSNRLPPLHF.